These 2 T cell receptor beta chains came from one sample sequenced in a study of blood T cell repertoires in COVID-19. The repertoire was sequenced with immunoSEQ multiplex PCR; TCRdb's copy has only in-frame clones and lacks some. The repertoire holds about 330,000 clones, with 87% as singletons. Sequencing input: PBMCs or T cells enriched from blood (not recorded which). These receptors came from a woman aged 25 to 39 who had recovered from COVID-19.

The V and J genes are TRBV7-2 and TRBJ2-5; 7 positions match TRBD1. CDR1 and CDR2 (germline): SGHTA, FQGNSA. The CDR3 has 13 amino acids. Unmatched junction bases numbered 3, after V lost 4 bases and J lost 4 bases. Here the CDR3 reads CASSYPGGETQYF. The DNA for the CDR3 is TGTGCCAGCAGCTACCCAGGGGGAGAGACCCAGTACTTC.

The chain has TRBV7-9 and TRBJ1-1, with a possible D match to TRBD1 (5 bases). Germline V gives CDR1 SEHNR, CDR2 FQNEAQ (reference sequence). Trimming stripped 5 bases from V and 3 bases from J, with 13 bases between. The CDR3 spans 14 residues. Here the CDR3 reads CASSPGHGYTEAFF. The CDR3 DNA reads as TGTGCCAGCAGCCCAGGACACGGGTACACTGAAGCTTTCTTT.